The 23 T cell receptor beta chains presented below share a single source sample, sequenced in a study of OX40 agonist ivuxolimab in advanced cancers. TCRdb's copy holds only in-frame clones and misses some; the assay was immunoSEQ multiplex PCR. Of approximately 87,000 clones listed, roughly 90% are singletons. The sequencing used CD4+ or CD8+ T cells sorted from blood, collected in a trial of the OX40 agonist ivuxolimab. All receptors come from an adult with an advanced solid tumor such as melanoma, head and neck, liver or kidney cancer.

The chain joins TRBV9 to TRBJ2-3; tentatively, D is TRBD2 (5 bases). V lost 8 bases, J lost 5 bases, and 15 bases lay in between. From germline, CDR1 is SGDLS and CDR2 YYNGEE. The CDR3 is 13 residues long. The CDR3 nucleotides are TGTGCCAGTTCCGGACTTTGGGGAGATACGCAGTATTTT. Its translation: CASSGLWGDTQYF.

The chain employs TRBV27 and TRBJ2-5, with D possibly matching TRBD2 (5 bases). Deletions cut 6 bases from V and 5 bases from J, with 16 bases between. The CDR3 is 14 amino acids. CDR1 and CDR2 from the germline V gene are MNHEY and SMNVEV (reference sequence). The CDR3 loop is CASRSQRERETQYF. The CDR3 bases are TGTGCCAGCAGAAGCCAGCGCGAGCGGGAGACCCAGTACTTC.

The gene calls are TRBV29-1 and TRBJ2-2, with 9 bases fitting TRBD1. Germline V gene data show CDR1 as SQVTM and CDR2 as ANQGSEA. This CDR3 has 16 residues. J gave up 5 bases and V 1 base, and 8 bases lay outside the gene matches. The CDR3 sequence is CSVEVARGQGTGELFF. The CDR3 DNA is TGCAGCGTTGAAGTGGCGCGGGGACAGGGTACCGGGGAGCTGTTTTTT.

The rearrangement joins TRBV5-1 to TRBJ2-7; D is unresolved. Between the trimmed V and J ends, which lost 4 bases and 0 bases, there was a span of 20 bases. Germline V gene data show CDR1 as SGHRS and CDR2 as YFSETQ. CDR3 length: 17 amino acids. Here the CDR3 DNA reads TGCGCCAGCAGCCCCCGTGGATATGAAAAATCCTCCTACGAGCAGTACTTC. This translates into CASSPRGYEKSSYEQYF.

This clone occurred a few times. This sequence joins TRBV5-6 and TRBJ1-1; possible D gene TRBD1, 6 bases. The V end was cut by 4 bases, the J end by 3 bases, with 16 bases between. Germline-derived CDR1 and CDR2 are SGHDT and YYEEEE. This CDR3 has 15 amino acids. CDR3 amino acids: CASSPAQGTDTEAFF. CDR3 in DNA: TGTGCCAGCAGCCCTGCCCAGGGGACGGACACTGAAGCTTTCTTT.

The chain couples TRBV27 to TRBJ1-2; 7 bases fit TRBD1. Germline loops: CDR1 MNHEY, CDR2 SMNVEV (reference sequence). The length of the CDR3 is 15 residues. The V and J ends lost 5 bases and 0 bases, in that order; junction bases with no gene match: 6. The CDR3 sequence: CASSPSGQPNYGYTF. The CDR3 region has the DNA TGTGCCAGCAGTCCTTCGGGACAGCCTAACTATGGCTACACCTTC.

This rearrangement joins TRBV7-7 to TRBJ2-5; 10 bases line up with TRBD1. V lost 4 bases, J lost 1 base, and 3 bases stayed unmatched. The length of the CDR3 is 15 residues. Germline CDR1 is SSHAT and CDR2 is FNYEAQ (reference sequence). The CDR3 nucleotides read TGTGCCAGCAGCTCTTGGACAGGGGGCCAAGAGACCCAGTACTTC. Residues: CASSSWTGGQETQYF.

The chain links TRBV4-1 to TRBJ1-2; 7 bases align to TRBD1. Germline V gene sequence: CDR1 MGHRA, CDR2 YSYEKL. The CDR3 is 15 amino acids. V was pared by 4 bases and J by 4 bases, with 9 bases of the junction left unmatched. CDR3 nucleotides: TGCGCCAGCAGCCCCCGACAGGGCGATCTCTATGGCTACACCTTC. The encoded protein is CASSPRQGDLYGYTF.

The chain carries TRBV7-8 and TRBJ2-2; TRBD2 matches at 11 bases. V lost 5 bases and J lost 6; bases outside the gene matches: 8. The length of the CDR3 is 16 residues. Germline V gene data show CDR1 as SGHVS and CDR2 as FQNEAQ. The CDR3 DNA is TGTGCCAGCAGCCAACTAGCGGGAGTAGTTTCCGGGGAGCTGTTTTTT. Translating it yields CASSQLAGVVSGELFF.

Concerning this clone: Compared with germline, one end of the junction differs, possibly owing to a read error. The genes are TRBV13 and TRBJ1-1, with D uncertain. The V gene's germline CDR1 is PRHDT and CDR2 FYEKMQ (reference sequence). The CDR3 contains 14 residues. The CDR3 DNA reads as TGTGCCAGCACCTTAGTTGACAAGAACACTGAAGCTTTCTTT. Its protein is CASTLVDKNTEAFF.

The J gene is TRBJ1-2, the V gene TRBV15; D ambiguous. Deletions cut 3 bases from V and 6 bases from J, with 11 bases between. Germline lookup yields CDR1 LNHNV and CDR2 YYDKDF (reference sequence). This CDR3 is 13 amino acids long. For the CDR3, the DNA is TGTGCCACCAGCAGGATCGGGGTGGATGGCTACACCTTC. Protein sequence: CATSRIGVDGYTF.

V is TRBV5-8 and J is TRBJ1-1; D not resolved. Per germline, CDR1 SGHTS and CDR2 YDEGEE. The CDR3 consists of 12 residues. The V and J ends lost 1 base and 4 bases respectively, with 5 bases between them. This chain's CDR3 is CASSLYGTEAFF. The CDR3 region has the DNA TGTGCCAGCAGCTTGTACGGCACTGAAGCTTTCTTT.

J is TRBJ1-2 and V is TRBV5-4; 7 bases align to TRBD1. CDR3 length: 15 amino acids. V was clipped by 1 base and J by 0 bases; unmatched bases: 3. Germline values: CDR1 SGHNT, CDR2 YYREEE (reference sequence). The CDR3 DNA reads as TGTGCCAGCAGCTTGCGGGACAGAGCTAACTATGGCTACACCTTC. As protein: CASSLRDRANYGYTF.

The rearrangement joins TRBV5-1 to TRBJ1-1; D uncertain. Germline-derived CDR1 and CDR2 are SGHRS and YFSETQ. Trimming left V 1 base short and J 0 bases short, with 13 bases between. The CDR3 length is 16 residues. CDR3: CASSLHPELMNTEAFF. The CDR3 DNA reads as TGCGCCAGCAGCTTGCACCCTGAACTAATGAACACTGAAGCTTTCTTT.

CDR3: CASSSHLRADTQYF. CDR3 in DNA: TGTGCCAGCAGCTCCCACCTCAGGGCAGATACGCAGTATTTT. The chain employs TRBV11-3 and TRBJ2-3, with D maybe TRBD1 (5 bases). This CDR3 is 14 amino acids long. Germline-derived CDR1 and CDR2 are SGHNT and YENEEA. V lost 4 bases to trimming and J lost 4 bases, with 12 bases between them.

The J gene is TRBJ2-1, the V gene TRBV4-3, with 7 positions matching TRBD2. Losses at the gene ends were 0 bases for V and 4 bases for J; bases not matched to a gene: 6. The V gene's germline CDR1 is LGHNA and CDR2 YSLEER. The CDR3 contains 16 residues. The CDR3 here is CASSQDPGTTYNEQFF. The CDR3 DNA reads TGCGCCAGCAGCCAAGACCCCGGGACTACATACAATGAGCAGTTCTTC.

This chain joins TRBV10-3 and TRBJ2-2, with 14 bases identical to TRBD2. Germline trimming cut 4 bases from V and 3 bases from J; bases unmatched to any gene: 7. The CDR3 runs 18 residues. Germline V gene sequence: CDR1 ENHRY, CDR2 SYGVKD. CDR3 in amino acids: CAISAGTSGSRYTGELFF. The CDR3 nucleotides are TGTGCCATCAGTGCTGGGACTAGCGGGAGTCGGTACACCGGGGAGCTGTTTTTT.

V is TRBV5-8 and J is TRBJ2-7; D remains unclear. Per the germline V gene, CDR1 is SGHTS and CDR2 is YDEGEE. The CDR3 runs 14 residues. Trimming removed 4 bases at V and 4 bases at J, with 15 bases between. The CDR3 here is CASSPPGIWYEQYF. CDR3 DNA: TGTGCCAGCAGCCCGCCTGGGATCTGGTACGAGCAGTACTTC.

The chain couples TRBV5-4 to TRBJ1-2; perhaps TRBD1 as D (5 bases). Germline V gene lookup returns CDR1 SGHNT and CDR2 YYREEE (reference sequence). V dropped 2 bases and J dropped 8 bases, with 10 bases sitting between them. CDR3 size: 12 residues. CDR3 sequence: CASSFGTPGYTF. The DNA for the CDR3 is TGTGCCAGCAGCTTCGGGACGCCCGGCTACACCTTC.

V gene TRBV28 combines with J gene TRBJ2-2; 7 nucleotides align to TRBD1. The junction had 4 bases not matched to a gene; V was cut back by 3 bases and J by 0 bases. This CDR3 has 16 residues. Germline V gene data show CDR1 as MDHEN and CDR2 as SYDVKM. CDR3 residues: CASSFHQGANTGELFF. DNA for the CDR3: TGTGCCAGCAGTTTCCATCAGGGGGCGAACACCGGGGAGCTGTTTTTT. Full variable domain (rest looked up from reference TRBV28 and TRBJ2-2): DVKVTQSSRYLVKRTGEKVFLECVQDMDHENMFWYRQDPGLGLRLIYFSYDVKMKEKGDIPEGYSVSREKKERFSLILESASTNQTSMYLCASSFHQGANTGELFFGEGSRLTVL.

This chain joins TRBV7-9 and TRBJ2-2; D unclear. The CDR3 covers 15 residues. Germline-derived CDR1 and CDR2 are SEHNR and FQNEAQ (reference sequence). Trimming shortened V by 1 base and J by 1 base, and 7 bases separated the two germline ends. For the CDR3, the DNA is TGTGCCAGCAGCTTAGTGGGCCGGAACACCGGGGAGCTGTTTTTT. This translates into CASSLVGRNTGELFF.

The gene calls are TRBV25-1 and TRBJ2-2, with D possibly matching TRBD1 (6 bases). The CDR3 consists of 15 residues. Germline V gene lookup returns CDR1 MGHDK and CDR2 SYGVNS. Trimming cost V 6 bases and J 0 bases, with 11 bases left between them. CDR3 bases: TGTGCCAGCAGAGATACAGGGACGAACACCGGGGAGCTGTTTTTT. It specifies CASRDTGTNTGELFF.

CDR3 loop: CASSPLQLAGEKLFF. For the CDR3, the DNA is TGTGCCAGCAGTCCCCTCCAGCTCGCGGGTGAAAAACTGTTTTTT. The rearrangement links TRBV28 to TRBJ1-4; D is undetermined. The length of the CDR3 is 15 residues. V was cut by 5 bases and J by 7 bases, with 17 bases left in between. CDR1 and CDR2 (germline): MDHEN, SYDVKM.